Each of the 5 T cell receptor beta chains below was sequenced from the same sample in a study of T-cell memory formation after mild COVID-19. TCRdb used MiXCR to reprocess the 5' RACE reads, holding one entry per CDR3 protein. The sample carries roughly 400,000 distinct CDR3 sequences, less than 25% recorded once. Source material: PBMCs or a T cell subset sorted from them (not recorded which). Every receptor here comes from an adult woman who had mild COVID-19 (a few samples of this study predate the infection). Cell type and time point are not known.

This clonotype was detected only a few times. This chain links TRBV10-3 with TRBJ2-1; perhaps D is TRBD1 or TRBD2 (5 bases each). The CDR3 spans 13 residues. Germline V CDR1 and CDR2: ENHRY, SYGVKD. V lost 2 bases and J 7 bases, leaving 9 bases between the germline ends. The CDR3 loop reads CAISEPGRNEQFF. In DNA, the CDR3 is TGTGCCATCAGTGAGCCGGGACGAAATGAGCAGTTCTTC.

The rearrangement links TRBV5-6 to TRBJ2-7, with 12 nucleotides matching TRBD1. The CDR3 is 16 amino acids. The V segment lost 4 bases and the J segment 2 bases; nucleotides outside the gene matches: 7. Germline CDR1 reads SGHDT; CDR2 reads YYEEEE. DNA of the CDR3: TGTGCCAGCAGCATTGCCGGGACAGGGGGCGCCTACGAGCAGTACTTC. It codes for CASSIAGTGGAYEQYF.

In this sample, this clonotype turned up a few times. V usage is TRBV20-1 and J usage is TRBJ2-1; D possibly corresponds to TRBD1 (5 bases). The CDR3 totals 15 residues. Germline assignment: CDR1 DFQATT and CDR2 SNEGSKA (reference sequence). Between the trimmed V and J ends, which lost 0 bases and 12 bases, there was a span of 21 bases. In DNA form, the CDR3 reads TGCAGTGCTAGAGATTCCGACAGCCCCTCTACTGGGCAGTTCTTC. Amino acid sequence: CSARDSDSPSTGQFF.

This clonotype was picked up a small number of times. J is TRBJ2-7 and V is TRBV5-1, with D tentatively TRBD1 (5 bases). CDR1 SGHRS and CDR2 YFSETQ come from the germline V gene. V lost 7 bases and J 8 bases, leaving 22 bases between the germline ends. The CDR3 is made up of 14 amino acids. The CDR3 DNA is TGCGCCAGCGTCTCCCCCACAGGTATGGGGAAGCAGTACTTC. The encoded protein is CASVSPTGMGKQYF.

This clonotype has a handful of counts. The V call is TRBV6-6, the J call TRBJ1-5, with 9 bases matching TRBD1. The CDR3 has 15 amino acids. Germline values: CDR1 MNHNY, CDR2 SVGAGI (reference sequence). The trim removed 5 bases at V and 6 bases at J, leaving 8 bases unmatched. CDR3 in amino acids: CASSALGDRVQPQHF. CDR3 DNA sequence: TGTGCCAGCAGTGCCCTCGGGGACAGGGTTCAGCCCCAGCATTTT.